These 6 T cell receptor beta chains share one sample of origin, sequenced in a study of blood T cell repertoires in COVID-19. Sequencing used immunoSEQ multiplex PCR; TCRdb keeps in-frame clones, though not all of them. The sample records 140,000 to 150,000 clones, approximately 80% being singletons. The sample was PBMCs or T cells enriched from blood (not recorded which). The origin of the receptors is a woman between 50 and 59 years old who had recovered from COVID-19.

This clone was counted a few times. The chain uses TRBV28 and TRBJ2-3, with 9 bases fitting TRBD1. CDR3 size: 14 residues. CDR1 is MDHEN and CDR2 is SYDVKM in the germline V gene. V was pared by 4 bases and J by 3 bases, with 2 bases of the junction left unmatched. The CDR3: CASSSQGATDTQYF. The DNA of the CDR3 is TGTGCCAGCAGTTCACAGGGGGCAACAGATACGCAGTATTTT. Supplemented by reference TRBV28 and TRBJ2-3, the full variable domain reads DVKVTQSSRYLVKRTGEKVFLECVQDMDHENMFWYRQDPGLGLRLIYFSYDVKMKEKGDIPEGYSVSREKKERFSLILESASTNQTSMYLCASSSQGATDTQYFGPGTRLTVL.

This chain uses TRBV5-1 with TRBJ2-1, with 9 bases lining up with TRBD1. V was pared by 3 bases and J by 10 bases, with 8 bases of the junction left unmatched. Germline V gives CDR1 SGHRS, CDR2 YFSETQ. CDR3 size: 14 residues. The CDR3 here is CASSSTGGDTEQFF. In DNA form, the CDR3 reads TGCGCCAGCAGCTCGACAGGGGGAGATACGGAGCAGTTCTTC.

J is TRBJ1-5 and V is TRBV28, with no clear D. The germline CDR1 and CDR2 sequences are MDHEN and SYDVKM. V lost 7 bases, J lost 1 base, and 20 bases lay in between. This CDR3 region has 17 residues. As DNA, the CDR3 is TGTGCCAGCAACTTAGGAGGTGGGGAGGGAAGCAATCAGCCCCAGCATTTT. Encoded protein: CASNLGGGEGSNQPQHF.

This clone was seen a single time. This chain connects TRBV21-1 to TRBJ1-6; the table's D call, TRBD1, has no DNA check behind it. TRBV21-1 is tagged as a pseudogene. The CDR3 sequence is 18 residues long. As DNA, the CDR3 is TGTGCCAGCAGCAAAGGGCCGGTAAGGGGGCGGAGGTTATCACCCCTCCACTTT. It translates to CASSKGPVRGRRLSPLHF.

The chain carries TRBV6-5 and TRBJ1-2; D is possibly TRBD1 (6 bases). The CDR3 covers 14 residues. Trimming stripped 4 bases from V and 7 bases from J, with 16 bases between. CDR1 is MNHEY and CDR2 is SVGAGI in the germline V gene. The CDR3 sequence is CASSSVGGLVGYTF. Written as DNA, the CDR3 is TGTGCCAGCAGTTCCGTGGGGGGGCTGGTTGGCTACACCTTC.

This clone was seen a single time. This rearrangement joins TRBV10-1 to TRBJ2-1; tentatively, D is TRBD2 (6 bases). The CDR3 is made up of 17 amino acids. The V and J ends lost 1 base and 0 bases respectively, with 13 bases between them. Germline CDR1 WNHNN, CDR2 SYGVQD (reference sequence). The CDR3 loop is CASSEFGRRSSYNEQFF. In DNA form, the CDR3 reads TGCGCCAGCAGTGAGTTTGGGAGGCGGAGCTCCTACAATGAGCAGTTCTTC.